This TCR beta chain was identified in a study of blood T cells in healthy people across ages (dated by TCRdb to about 2015). At the level of the whole study: In model experiments, template switching captured roughly one uniquely barcoded TCR beta cDNA molecule for every two T cells. For two donors (one aged 18 to 30 and one aged 80 or older), the study analyzed two additional independent replicas of 1 million unique cDNA reads from the same blood draw. The donors were split into four age groups: young (average around 16 years), middle-aged (roughly 39), aged (roughly 68) and long-lived (over 75). Donors of different ages were randomly distributed across sequencing lanes to avoid experimental bias. Using deep sequencing normalized with unique cDNA molecular identifiers, the study measured how TCR beta repertoire diversity changes with age.

With respect to this clonotype: The antigen this receptor binds is unknown. No quality values exist for individual bases; no much larger clone is one base distant.

Paper-wide results and their limitations: Because the CMV infection status of the donors was unknown, age-related changes in expanded clonotypes may potentially have been confounded. Estimates of total diversity from one million sequenced T cells were regarded as lower bounds and underestimates. The percentage of naive T cells measured by flow cytometry correlated strongly with observed TCR beta diversity. Since profiling was done on bulk unsorted PBMCs, naive and antigen-experienced compartments could not be conclusively compared. Compared with the aged group, the long-lived group had more naive CD4+ T cells, fewer expanded clones and increased TCR diversity, a pattern suggesting age selection. Observed TCR beta diversity per million T cells fell roughly linearly with age, and a significant reduction was already apparent by age around 40.

Donors were 39 systemically healthy Caucasian individuals from Russia aged 6 to 90 years. About 10 milliliters of peripheral blood were drawn from each donor into EDTA-treated Vacutainer tubes. Ficoll-Paque density-gradient centrifugation was used to isolate PBMCs, with at least 7 million obtained per sample. Trizol reagent was used to extract total RNA from PBMCs, with at least 5.5 micrograms per sample. For every donor, flow cytometry on a PBMC aliquot measured the percentage of naive CD45RAhigh/CD27high T cells. The library was prepared using 5' RACE. TCRdb lists the instrument as Illumina HiSeq 2500. A second PCR of about 7 to 12 cycles was run with a J-beta primer mix and a sample-barcoded 5' primer. A unique molecular identifier was introduced onto each TCR beta cDNA molecule by a template-switch 5' adaptor carrying 12 random nucleotides. Each sample yielded at least 3 million CDR3-containing paired-end reads. First-strand cDNA synthesis was performed from all RNA using the Mint cDNA synthesis kit, with priming by a TRBC-specific oligonucleotide. After uracil-DNA glycosylase treatment, a first 18-cycle PCR used universal primers M1SS and BC2_uni_R on all cDNA. The study's processing was this. Each sample was normalized by randomly selecting 1 million high-quality reads, each carrying a distinct molecular identifier. Instead of being binned into consensus sequences, reads that shared molecular identifiers were thrown out. MiTCR, run with a Q25 quality threshold and the strictest error-elimination algorithm, handled CDR3 identification, clonotype clustering and error correction. A nonparametric unseen species model with Euler transformation was used to estimate lower-bound total TCR beta diversity. The public sequencing data were trimmed at Q25 with fastp and processed into clonotypes with MiXCR by TCRdb, which kept only in-frame beta chains. Every entry covers one CDR3 protein and lists the most common genes and DNA from its rows. TCRdb, not the original authors, processed these V and J calls. This sample gives about 1.6 million distinct CDR3 sequences in total; about 31% of them show up just once. The top ten constitute around 11% of the sample.

CDR1 and CDR2 are read off the germline V gene as SGHRS and YFSETQ. The junction carries 12 bases between V and J, which are trimmed by 1 base and 3 bases respectively. The CDR3 goes from the cysteine to the phenylalanine over 15 residues. This entry keeps only the CDR3 DNA: 45 bases, framed from base 1. Here the chain combines TRBV5-1 and TRBJ2-3; the D gene is perhaps TRBD2, on 6 matching bases. The material sequenced was blood. The TCR sequence derives from a woman in her thirties in good health. At the DNA level, the sequence is TGCGCCAGCAGCTTGACTAGCCGAAGGACAGATACGCAGTATTTT. Translation gives CASSLTSRRTDTQYF. Reference TRBV5-1 and TRBJ2-3 proteins supply the regions before and after the CDR3; the full variable domain is: KAGVTQTPRYLIKTRGQQVTLSCSPISGHRSVSWYQQTPGQGLQFLFEYFSETQRNKGNFPGRFSGRQFSNSRSEMNVSTLELGDSALYLCASSLTSRRTDTQYFGPGTRLTVL.